The TCR beta chain under discussion was sequenced for a study of blood T cell repertoires in COVID-19. Original processing methods: Reference gene primer amplification in the assay estimated nucleated cell counts. Clones were sequenced by immunoSEQ multiplex PCR, and TCRdb holds only the in-frame ones, with some missing. D and trimming were read from the DNA, whereas the V and J calls and clone size are those reported in that table. The repertoire holds under 65,000 clones, with more than 80% as singletons. The CDR3 is made up of 12 amino acids. The V segment lost 7 bases and the J segment 4 bases; nucleotides outside the gene matches: 5. Germline CDR1 and CDR2: SQVTM and ANQGSEA.

The specimen was peripheral blood. This TCR derives from a man in his 60s with COVID-19, enrolled during active disease. The chain is built from TRBV29-1 and TRBJ2-7; TRBD1 aligns across 9 bases. CDR3 protein: CSAGTGSYEQYF. CDR3 nucleotides: TGCAGCGCCGGGACAGGGAGTTACGAGCAGTACTTC.